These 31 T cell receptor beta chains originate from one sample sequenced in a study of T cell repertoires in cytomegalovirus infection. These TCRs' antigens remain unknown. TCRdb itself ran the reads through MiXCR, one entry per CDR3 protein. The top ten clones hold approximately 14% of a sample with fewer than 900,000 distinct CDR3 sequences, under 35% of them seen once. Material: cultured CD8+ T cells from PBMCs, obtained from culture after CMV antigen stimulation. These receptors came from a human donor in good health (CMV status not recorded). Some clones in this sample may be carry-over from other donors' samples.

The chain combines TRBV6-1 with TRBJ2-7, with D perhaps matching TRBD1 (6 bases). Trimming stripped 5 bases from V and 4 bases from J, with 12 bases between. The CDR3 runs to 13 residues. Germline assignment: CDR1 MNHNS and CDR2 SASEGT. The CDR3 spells CASSFGDKYEQYV. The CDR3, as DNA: TGTGCCAGCAGTTTCGGGGACAAATACGAGCAGTACGTC.

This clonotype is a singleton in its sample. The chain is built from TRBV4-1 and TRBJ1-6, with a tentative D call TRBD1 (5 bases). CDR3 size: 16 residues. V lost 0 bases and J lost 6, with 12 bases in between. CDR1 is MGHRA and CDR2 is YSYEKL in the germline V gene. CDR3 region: CASSQDGAGTNSPLHF. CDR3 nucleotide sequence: TGCGCCAGCAGCCAAGATGGGGCAGGGACTAATTCACCCCTCCACTTT.

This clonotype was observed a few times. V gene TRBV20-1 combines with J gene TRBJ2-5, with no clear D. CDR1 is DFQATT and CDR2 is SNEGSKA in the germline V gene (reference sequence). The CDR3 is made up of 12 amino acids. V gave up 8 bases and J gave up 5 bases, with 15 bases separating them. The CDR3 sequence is CSPTHGRETQYF. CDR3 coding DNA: TGCAGTCCCACCCACGGGCGGGAGACCCAGTACTTC.

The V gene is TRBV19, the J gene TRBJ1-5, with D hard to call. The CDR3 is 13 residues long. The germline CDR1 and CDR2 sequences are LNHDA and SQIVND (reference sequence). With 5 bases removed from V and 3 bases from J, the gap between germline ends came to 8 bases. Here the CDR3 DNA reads TGTGCCAGTAGTCCGACCGACAATCAGCCCCAGCATTTT. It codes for CASSPTDNQPQHF. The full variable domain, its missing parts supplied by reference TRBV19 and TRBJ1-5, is DGGITQSPKYLFRKEGQNVTLSCEQNLNHDAMYWYRQDPGQGLRLIYYSQIVNDFQKGDIAEGYSVSREKKESFPLTVTSAQKNPTAFYLCASSPTDNQPQHFGDGTRLSIL.

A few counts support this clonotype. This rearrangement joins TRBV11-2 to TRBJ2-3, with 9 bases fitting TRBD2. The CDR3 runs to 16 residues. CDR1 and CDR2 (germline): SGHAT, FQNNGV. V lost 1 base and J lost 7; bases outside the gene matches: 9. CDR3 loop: CASSLGGAGGINTQYF. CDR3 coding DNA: TGTGCCAGCAGCTTAGGGGGGGCGGGGGGGATAAATACGCAGTATTTT. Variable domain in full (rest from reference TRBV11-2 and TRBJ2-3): EAGVAQSPRYKIIEKRQSVAFWCNPISGHATLYWYQQILGQGPKLLIQFQNNGVVDDSQLPKDRFSAERLKGVDSTLKIQPAKLEDSAVYLCASSLGGAGGINTQYFGPGTRLTVL.

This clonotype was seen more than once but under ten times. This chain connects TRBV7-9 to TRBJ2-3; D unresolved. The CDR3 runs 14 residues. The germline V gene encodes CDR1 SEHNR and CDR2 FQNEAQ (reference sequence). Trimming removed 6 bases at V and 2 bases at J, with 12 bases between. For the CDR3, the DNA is TGTGCCAGCAGTGGAACGGCCATCACAGATACGCAGTATTTT. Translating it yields CASSGTAITDTQYF.

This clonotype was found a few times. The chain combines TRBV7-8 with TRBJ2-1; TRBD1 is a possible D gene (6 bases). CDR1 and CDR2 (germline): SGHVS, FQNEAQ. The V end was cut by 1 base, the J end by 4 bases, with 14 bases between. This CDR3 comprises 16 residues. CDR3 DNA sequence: TGTGCCAGCAGCTTAGTATCAGGGGCCACATACAATGAGCAGTTCTTC. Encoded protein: CASSLVSGATYNEQFF.

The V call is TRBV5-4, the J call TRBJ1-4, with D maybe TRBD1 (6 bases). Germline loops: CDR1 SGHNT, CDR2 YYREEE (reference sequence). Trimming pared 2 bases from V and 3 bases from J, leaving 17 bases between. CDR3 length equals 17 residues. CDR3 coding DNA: TGTGCCAGCAGCTTTATCGGCAGGGGACCTCCTAATGAAAAACTGTTTTTT. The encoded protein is CASSFIGRGPPNEKLFF. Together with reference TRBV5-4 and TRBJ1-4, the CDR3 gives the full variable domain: ETGVTQSPTHLIKTRGQQVTLRCSSQSGHNTVSWYQQALGQGPQFIFQYYREEENGRGNFPPRFSGLQFPNYSSELNVNALELDDSALYLCASSFIGRGPPNEKLFFGSGTQLSVL.

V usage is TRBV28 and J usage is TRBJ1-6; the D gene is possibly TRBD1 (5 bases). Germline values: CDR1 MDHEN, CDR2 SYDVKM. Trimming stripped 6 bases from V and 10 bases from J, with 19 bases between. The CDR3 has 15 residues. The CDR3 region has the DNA TGTGCCAGCAGCCAAGGATGGGAACGGGGGTCACCCCTCCACTTT. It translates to CASSQGWERGSPLHF.

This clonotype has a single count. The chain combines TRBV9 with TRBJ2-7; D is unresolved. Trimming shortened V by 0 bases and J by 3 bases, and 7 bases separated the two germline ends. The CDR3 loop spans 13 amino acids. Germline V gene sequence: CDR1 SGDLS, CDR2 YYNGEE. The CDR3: CASSVDRDYEQYV. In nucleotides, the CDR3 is TGTGCCAGCAGCGTAGATAGGGACTACGAGCAGTACGTC.

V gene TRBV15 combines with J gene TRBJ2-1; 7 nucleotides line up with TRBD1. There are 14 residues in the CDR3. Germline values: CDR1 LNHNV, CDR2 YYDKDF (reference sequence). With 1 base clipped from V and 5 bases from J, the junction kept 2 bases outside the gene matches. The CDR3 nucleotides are TGTGCCACCAGCAGAGCCCAGGGGGACAATGAGCAGTTCTTC. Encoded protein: CATSRAQGDNEQFF.

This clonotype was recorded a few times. CDR3 bases: TGCAGTGCCACCGACAGGGGGCTCTATGAGCAGTACTTC. Translation gives CSATDRGLYEQYF. J is TRBJ2-7 and V is TRBV20-1, with TRBD1 matching over 10 bases. The CDR3 sequence is 13 residues long. V shed 6 bases and J 7 bases; nucleotides not matched to a gene: 9. Germline V gene lookup returns CDR1 DFQATT and CDR2 SNEGSKA (reference sequence).

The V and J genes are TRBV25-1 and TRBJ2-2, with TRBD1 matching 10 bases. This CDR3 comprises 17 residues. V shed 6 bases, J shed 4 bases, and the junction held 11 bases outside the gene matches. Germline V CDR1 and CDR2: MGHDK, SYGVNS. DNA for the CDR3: TGTGCCAGCAGCCCCTCGACAGGGGGCGGAAGCACCGGGGAGCTGTTTTTT. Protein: CASSPSTGGGSTGELFF.

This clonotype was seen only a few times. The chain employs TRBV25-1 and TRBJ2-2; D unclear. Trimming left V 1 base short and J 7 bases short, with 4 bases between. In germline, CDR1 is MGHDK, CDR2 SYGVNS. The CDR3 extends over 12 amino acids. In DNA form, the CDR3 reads TGTGCCAGCAGTGAATTCGGCGGGGAGCTGTTTTTT. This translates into CASSEFGGELFF.

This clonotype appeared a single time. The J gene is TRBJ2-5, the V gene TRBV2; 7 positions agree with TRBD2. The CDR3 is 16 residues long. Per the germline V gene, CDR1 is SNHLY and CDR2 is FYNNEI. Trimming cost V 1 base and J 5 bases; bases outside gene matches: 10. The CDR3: CASSEDRLARRETQYF. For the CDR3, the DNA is TGTGCCAGCAGTGAAGACAGACTAGCCCGGCGGGAGACCCAGTACTTC.

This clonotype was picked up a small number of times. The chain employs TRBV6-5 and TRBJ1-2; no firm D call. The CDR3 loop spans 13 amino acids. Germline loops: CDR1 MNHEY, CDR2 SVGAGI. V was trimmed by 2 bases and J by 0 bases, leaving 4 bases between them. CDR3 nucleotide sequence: TGTGCCAGCAGTTACCAGACTAACTATGGCTACACCTTC. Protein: CASSYQTNYGYTF.

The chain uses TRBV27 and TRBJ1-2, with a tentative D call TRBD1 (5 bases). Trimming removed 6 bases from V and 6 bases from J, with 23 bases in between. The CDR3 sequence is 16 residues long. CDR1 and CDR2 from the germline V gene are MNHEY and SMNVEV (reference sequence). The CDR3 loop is CASSPYNSAGRDGYTF. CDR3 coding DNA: TGTGCCAGCAGCCCCTATAACAGCGCAGGGCGAGATGGCTACACCTTC.

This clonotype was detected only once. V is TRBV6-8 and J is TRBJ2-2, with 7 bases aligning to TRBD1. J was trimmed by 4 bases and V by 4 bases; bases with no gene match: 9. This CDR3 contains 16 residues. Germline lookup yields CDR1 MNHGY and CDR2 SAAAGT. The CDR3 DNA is TGTGCCAGCAGTTTAGGGGGCGGATGGTCCACCGGGGAGCTGTTTTTT. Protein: CASSLGGGWSTGELFF.

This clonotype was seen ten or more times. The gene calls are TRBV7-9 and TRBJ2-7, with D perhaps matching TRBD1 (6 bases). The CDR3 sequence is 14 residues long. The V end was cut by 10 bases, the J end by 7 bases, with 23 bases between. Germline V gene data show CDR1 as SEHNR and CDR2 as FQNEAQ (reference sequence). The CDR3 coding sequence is TGTGCCACCCGATGGGACATACCCGTCTGGGAGCAGTACGTC. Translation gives CATRWDIPVWEQYV.

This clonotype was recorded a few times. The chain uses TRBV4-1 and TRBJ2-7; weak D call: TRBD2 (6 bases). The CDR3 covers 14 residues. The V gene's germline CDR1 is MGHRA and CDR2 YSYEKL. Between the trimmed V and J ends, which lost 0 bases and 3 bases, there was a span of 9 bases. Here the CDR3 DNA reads TGCGCCAGCAGCCAAGAGGAGGGATTCTACGAGCAGTACTTC. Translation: CASSQEEGFYEQYF.

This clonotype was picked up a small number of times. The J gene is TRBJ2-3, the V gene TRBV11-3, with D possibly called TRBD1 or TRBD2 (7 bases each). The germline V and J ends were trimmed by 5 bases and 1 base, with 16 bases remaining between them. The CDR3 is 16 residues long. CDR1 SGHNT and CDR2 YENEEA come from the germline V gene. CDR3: CASSTRQGGGTDTQYF. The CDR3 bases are TGTGCCAGCAGCACCCGACAGGGAGGGGGCACAGATACGCAGTATTTT.

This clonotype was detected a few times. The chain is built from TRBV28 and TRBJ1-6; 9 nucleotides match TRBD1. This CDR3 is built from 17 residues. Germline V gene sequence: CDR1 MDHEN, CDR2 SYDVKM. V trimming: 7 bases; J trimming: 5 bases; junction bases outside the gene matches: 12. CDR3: CASTQWTGVPHNSPLHF. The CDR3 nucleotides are TGTGCCAGCACGCAGTGGACAGGGGTCCCCCATAATTCACCCCTCCACTTT.

CDR3 loop: CASSTRLYTPGQGTYGYTF. The CDR3 bases are TGTGCCAGCAGTACGCGCCTATACACACCGGGACAGGGGACCTATGGCTACACCTTC. The gene calls are TRBV27 and TRBJ1-2, with 10 bases identical to TRBD1. The CDR3 covers 19 residues. From germline, CDR1 is MNHEY and CDR2 SMNVEV (reference sequence). J gave up 4 bases and V 5 bases, and 19 bases lay outside the gene matches.

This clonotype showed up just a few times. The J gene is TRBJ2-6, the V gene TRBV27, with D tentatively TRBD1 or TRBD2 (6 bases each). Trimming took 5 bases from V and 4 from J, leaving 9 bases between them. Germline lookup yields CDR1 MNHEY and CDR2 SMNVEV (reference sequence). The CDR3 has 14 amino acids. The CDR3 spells CASSPGGGANVLTF. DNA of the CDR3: TGTGCCAGCAGTCCCGGGGGCGGGGCCAACGTCCTGACTTTC.

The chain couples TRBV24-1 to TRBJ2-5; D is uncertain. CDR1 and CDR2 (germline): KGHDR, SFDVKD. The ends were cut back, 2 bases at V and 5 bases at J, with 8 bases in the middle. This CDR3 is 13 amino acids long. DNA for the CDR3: TGTGCCACCAGTGATTATGGCACGGAGACCCAGTACTTC. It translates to CATSDYGTETQYF.

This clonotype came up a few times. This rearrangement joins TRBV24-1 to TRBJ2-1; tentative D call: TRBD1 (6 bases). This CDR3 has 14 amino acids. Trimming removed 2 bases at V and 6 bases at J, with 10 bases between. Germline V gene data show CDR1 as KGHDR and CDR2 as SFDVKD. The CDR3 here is CATSDWTAANEQFF. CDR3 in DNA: TGTGCCACCAGTGATTGGACAGCTGCCAATGAGCAGTTCTTC.

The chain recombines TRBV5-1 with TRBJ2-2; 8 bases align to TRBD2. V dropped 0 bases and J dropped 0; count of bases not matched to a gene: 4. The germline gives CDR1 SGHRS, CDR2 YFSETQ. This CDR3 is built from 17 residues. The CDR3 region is CASSLVGSGTNTGELFF. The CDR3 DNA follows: TGCGCCAGCAGCTTGGTCGGTAGCGGGACGAACACCGGGGAGCTGTTTTTT.

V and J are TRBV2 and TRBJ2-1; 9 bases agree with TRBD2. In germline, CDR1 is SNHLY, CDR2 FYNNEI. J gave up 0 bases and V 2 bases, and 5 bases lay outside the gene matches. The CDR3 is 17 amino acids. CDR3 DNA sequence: TGTGCCAGCAGTGAATTAGCGGGGGAGATCTCCTACAATGAGCAGTTCTTC. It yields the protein CASSELAGEISYNEQFF.

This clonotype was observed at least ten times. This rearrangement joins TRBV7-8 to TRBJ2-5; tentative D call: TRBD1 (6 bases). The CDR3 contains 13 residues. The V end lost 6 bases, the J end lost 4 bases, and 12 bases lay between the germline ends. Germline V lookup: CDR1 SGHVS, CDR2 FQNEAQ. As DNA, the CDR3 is TGTGCCAGCAGTCGACAGGCCCGAGAGACCCAGTACTTC. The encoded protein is CASSRQARETQYF.

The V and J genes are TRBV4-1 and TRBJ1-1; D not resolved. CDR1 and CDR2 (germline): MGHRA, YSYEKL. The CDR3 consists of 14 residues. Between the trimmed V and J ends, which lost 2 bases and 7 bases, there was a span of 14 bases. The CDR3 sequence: CASSQTRTFNEAFF. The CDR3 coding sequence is TGCGCCAGCAGCCAAACCCGGACCTTCAATGAAGCTTTCTTT.

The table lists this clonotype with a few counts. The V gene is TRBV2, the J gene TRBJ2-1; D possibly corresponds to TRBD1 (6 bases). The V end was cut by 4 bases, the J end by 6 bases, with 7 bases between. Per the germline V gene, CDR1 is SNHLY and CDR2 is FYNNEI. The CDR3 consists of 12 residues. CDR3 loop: CASSGGGNEQFF. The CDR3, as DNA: TGTGCCAGCAGTGGAGGGGGCAATGAGCAGTTCTTC.